These 23 T cell receptor beta chains share one sample of origin, sequenced in a study of CXCR3-negative and CXCR3-positive naive CD8 T cells. Whole-study findings and limits: CXCR3-positive naive cells carried more hydrophobic TRB CDR3s than CXCR3-negative ones.

Through 5' RACE with UMI labels, the TRB cDNA libraries were prepared. From its re-call of the 5' RACE reads, TCRdb lists each CDR3 protein once, without DNA. This sample lists roughly 130,000 distinct CDR3 sequences; its ten largest clones have 0.59%. No antigen has been assigned to these receptors. Sequencing used naive CXCR3+ CD8+ T cells from blood. Subset in this sample: CD45RO-CCR7+CD27+CD95- naive CD8+ T cells expressing CXCR3 (TNR3+). These TCRs come from a human donor in good health. Some clones in this sample may be carry-over from other donors' samples.

The chain combines TRBV27 with TRBJ2-7. In germline, CDR1 is MNHEY, CDR2 SMNVEV (reference sequence). The CDR3 length is 15 residues. This chain's CDR3 is CASSLAGASSYEQYF.

The rearrangement joins TRBV9 to TRBJ1-2; TCRdb names TRBD1, which stays unverified in the absence of DNA. CDR1 and CDR2 (germline): SGDLS, YYNGEE. There are 17 residues in the CDR3. Here the CDR3 reads CASSAASGQGPDYGYTF. Supplemented by reference TRBV9 and TRBJ1-2, the full variable domain reads DSGVTQTPKHLITATGQRVTLRCSPRSGDLSVYWYQQSLDQGLQFLIQYYNGEERAKGNILERFSAQQFPDLHSELNLSSLELGDSALYFCASSAASGQGPDYGYTFGSGTRLTVV.

This chain links TRBV7-9 with TRBJ2-3; the TCRdb D gene call, TRBD1, has no DNA to confirm it. The CDR3 loop spans 15 amino acids. Germline CDR1 is SEHNR and CDR2 is FQNEAQ (reference sequence). CDR3 loop: CASSSPPRGGDTQYF.

The V call is TRBV29-1, the J call TRBJ2-7; TCRdb outputs TRBD1, but without DNA this stays unchecked. The CDR3 has 15 amino acids. Germline values: CDR1 SQVTM, CDR2 ANQGSEA. This CDR3 is CSVELKGTGSYEQYF.

The CDR3 sequence is CASSQDPGSPLHF. V gene TRBV3-1 combines with J gene TRBJ1-6. The germline V gene has CDR1 LGHDT and CDR2 YNNKEL (reference sequence). The CDR3 totals 13 residues.

The rearrangement joins TRBV11-3 to TRBJ1-2; as DNA is missing, the TRBD1 call by TCRdb cannot be tested. CDR1 SGHNT and CDR2 YENEEA come from the germline V gene. This CDR3 comprises 13 residues. CDR3 sequence: CASRLRQTYGYTF.

This sequence joins TRBV4-3 and TRBJ2-3; TCRdb reports TRBD1, a call that lacks DNA to check it against. Germline V gives CDR1 LGHNA, CDR2 YSLEER. The CDR3 consists of 14 residues. CDR3 protein: CASSPREPPDTQYF.

This rearrangement joins TRBV16 to TRBJ1-1. The CDR3 length is 13 residues. Per the germline V gene, CDR1 is KGHSY and CDR2 is FQNENV. Here the CDR3 reads CASSQGHNTEAFF.

The chain uses TRBV20-1 and TRBJ2-3; no DNA is available, so the TRBD2 call from TCRdb remains unchecked. Germline lookup yields CDR1 DFQATT and CDR2 SNEGSKA (reference sequence). The CDR3 is 18 residues long. The CDR3 sequence is CSALSDPGLAESTDTQYF.

The rearrangement links TRBV6-1 to TRBJ2-2; TCRdb reports TRBD1, a call that lacks DNA to check it against. Germline V gene sequence: CDR1 MNHNS, CDR2 SASEGT. The CDR3 is 15 amino acids. Here the CDR3 reads CASMADRRYTGELFF.

The chain couples TRBV7-9 to TRBJ2-1; TCRdb outputs TRBD2, but without DNA this stays unchecked. The CDR3 loop spans 18 amino acids. CDR1 and CDR2 (germline): SEHNR, FQNEAQ (reference sequence). The CDR3 spells CASSSLTSGRNYLNEQFF.

The chain couples TRBV4-2 to TRBJ2-7; TCRdb designates TRBD1, a call that cannot be tested without DNA. CDR1 and CDR2 from the germline V gene are LGHNA and YNFKEQ. This CDR3 has 13 amino acids. CDR3 sequence reads: CASSQAPGYEQYF.

V is TRBV5-6 and J is TRBJ2-1; the TCRdb D gene call, TRBD2, has no DNA to confirm it. This CDR3 contains 11 residues. The V gene's germline CDR1 is SGHDT and CDR2 YYEEEE. CDR3 residues: CLTSVGNEQFF.

The rearrangement joins TRBV7-9 to TRBJ2-7; the TCRdb call, TRBD1, lacks DNA for checking. This CDR3 region has 15 residues. The V gene's germline CDR1 is SEHNR and CDR2 FQNEAQ (reference sequence). The CDR3 loop is CASSSGQGSSYEQYF.

The V gene is TRBV11-2, the J gene TRBJ2-7. This CDR3 is 12 amino acids long. Germline V gene sequence: CDR1 SGHAT, CDR2 FQNNGV. CDR3 protein: CASSLDLREQYF.

This sequence joins TRBV6-6 and TRBJ1-1; TCRdb's D call, TRBD1, is unchecked because there is no DNA. Germline lookup yields CDR1 MNHNY and CDR2 SVGAGI (reference sequence). The CDR3 spans 14 residues. CDR3 sequence reads: CASSPWTGGTEAFF.

The chain joins TRBV9 to TRBJ2-3; TCRdb lists TRBD1, though no DNA is available to test this call. Germline V CDR1 and CDR2: SGDLS, YYNGEE. CDR3 length: 14 amino acids. Here the CDR3 reads CASSPWGGTDTQYF. Together with reference TRBV9 and TRBJ2-3, the CDR3 gives the full variable domain: DSGVTQTPKHLITATGQRVTLRCSPRSGDLSVYWYQQSLDQGLQFLIQYYNGEERAKGNILERFSAQQFPDLHSELNLSSLELGDSALYFCASSPWGGTDTQYFGPGTRLTVL.

V usage is TRBV4-3 and J usage is TRBJ2-3. CDR1 and CDR2 (germline): LGHNA, YSLEER. The CDR3 has 15 residues. The CDR3 is CASSQDLRTTDTQYF.

The chain carries TRBV29-1 and TRBJ2-2; TCRdb returns TRBD1, unconfirmable since there is no DNA. Germline values: CDR1 SQVTM, CDR2 ANQGSEA. This CDR3 has 14 amino acids. CDR3 region: CSGWGQGSTGELFF.

The rearrangement uses TRBV4-3 and TRBJ2-4. The CDR3 is 15 residues long. CDR1 and CDR2 (germline): LGHNA, YSLEER. CDR3 residues: CASSQDRTAQNIQYF.

CDR3: CASSTRSGAPSYEQYF. The chain recombines TRBV7-6 with TRBJ2-7; TCRdb names TRBD1, which stays unverified in the absence of DNA. The CDR3 has 16 amino acids. Germline CDR1 is SGHVS and CDR2 is FNYEAQ. Using reference TRBV7-6 and TRBJ2-7 for the parts outside the CDR3, the full variable domain is GAGVSQSPRYKVTKRGQDVALRCDPISGHVSLYWYRQALGQGPEFLTYFNYEAQQDKSGLPNDRFSAERPEGSISTLTIQRTEQRDSAMYRCASSTRSGAPSYEQYFGPGTRLTVT.

The V call is TRBV7-9, the J call TRBJ1-1; TCRdb indicates TRBD1, and absent DNA this call remains unverified. This CDR3 is 15 amino acids long. Germline CDR1 SEHNR, CDR2 FQNEAQ (reference sequence). CDR3 loop: CASSPWETGNTEAFF.

The chain uses TRBV5-1 and TRBJ1-5. CDR1 and CDR2 from the germline V gene are SGHRS and YFSETQ. There are 13 residues in the CDR3. The chain's CDR3 is CASSLDRNQPQHF.